The T cell receptor beta chain described here comes from a study of cytomegalovirus exposure and HLA in healthy donors. Overall study results and limits: A later analysis by the authors found several of the most significant clusters apparently linked to common viral pathogens. Researchers reported in a later analysis that a missense DCLRE1C variant was tied to TCR beta V- and J-gene trimming. The presence/absence work took it that sequencing depth was about the same across donors.

PCR primers comprised 60 Vbeta and 13 Jbeta primers. Method: immunoSEQ multiplex PCR; TCRdb's copy keeps in-frame clones and lacks some. The sample has fewer than 110,000 clones; over 75% are singletons. CDR3 size: 13 residues. The germline V gene encodes CDR1 ENHRY and CDR2 SYGVKD. V shed 5 bases and J 9 bases; nucleotides not matched to a gene: 9. Although they were nominally healthy when sampled, donors likely had unrecorded immune exposures. Notes on this clone: Its cognate antigen is unknown.

The chain uses TRBV10-3 and TRBJ1-1, with 7 bases lining up with TRBD1. Sequencing was carried out using PBMCs. The TCR sequence derives from a man aged 25 to 40 in good health and CMV-seronegative. This CDR3 reads CAISSSNRGKAFF. The CDR3 nucleotides are TGTGCCATCAGTTCTTCTAACAGGGGAAAAGCTTTCTTT.